This T cell receptor (beta chain) was retrieved from a study of OX40 agonist ivuxolimab in advanced cancers. Broadly, across the study: Ivuxolimab, which targeted the costimulatory receptor OX40 (CD134), was an agonistic, fully human IgG2 monoclonal antibody. Intravenous ivuxolimab was administered to patients every 2 weeks at six dose levels: 0.01, 0.1, 0.3, 1.5, 3 and 10 mg/kg. Of the roughly 51 patients in dose escalation, 19 had hepatocellular carcinoma, approximately 15 had melanoma, 9 had renal cell carcinoma and 9 had head and neck cancer. A male proportion of almost 85% and a mean age of roughly 55 years, ranging from about 20 to 79, were recorded for the dose-escalation cohort. Prior anti-PD-1, anti-PD-L1 or anti-CTLA-4 therapy was permitted, and about two fifths of dose-escalation patients had received checkpoint inhibitors. Partial responses were achieved by three dose-escalation patients, of whom one had hepatocellular carcinoma and two had cutaneous melanoma. The purpose of peripheral TCRbeta sequencing was to test whether ivuxolimab changed TCR sequence diversity and led to clonal T-cell expansion. The paper reports the monotherapy dose-escalation portion (N of about 56 patients) of the phase I ivuxolimab trial. The paper as a whole reports these results and caveats: In partial responders in the 0.1-3.0 mg/kg groups, normalized peripheral clonal expansion was found to be among the lowest, especially among CD8+ T cells. The antigen specificity of the peripheral T cells that underwent clonal expansion was not determined. After ivuxolimab, expanded clones were on average more numerous among CD8+ T cells than among CD4+ T cells. At doses of 0.1 to 3.0 mg/kg, clonal expansion of both CD4+ and CD8+ blood T cells was observed from baseline to week 6. Low levels of normalized T-cell clonal expansion were also seen in some patients who did not respond.

The trial excluded patients who had a history of autoimmune disease or were on systemic immunosuppression. Peripheral blood for TCR sequencing was drawn from every dose cohort at baseline, at cycle 4 day 1 and at cycle 7 day 1. The samples were taken from a phase I, first-in-human, multicenter, open-label dose-escalation trial of ivuxolimab. Adults with locally advanced or metastatic melanoma, renal cell carcinoma, hepatocellular carcinoma or head and neck squamous cell carcinoma were enrolled in the trial. CD4+ and CD8+ T cells were sorted separately from peripheral blood before TCR sequencing. Genomic DNA was extracted from sorted cells for sequencing of the TCRbeta CDR3 region. The immunoSEQ Assay was used to sequence the TCRbeta CDR3 regions. TCRdb took over this immuneACCESS table, retaining in-frame rearrangements with V and J assigned. Such tables are incomplete; in checked studies, under half of the missing clones stem from an unresolved V gene, and the remainder is unexplained. The table for this sample lists tens of thousands of clones; around 90% of them were counted only once. Under 0.35% of the sample belongs to the ten largest clones.

The CDR3 covers 15 residues, taking in both the cysteine and the phenylalanine. Left in the record is the CDR3 DNA by itself, 45 bases read in frame from the first base. Trimming costs V 2 bases and J 5 bases, and their ends lie 13 bases apart. The germline V gene encodes CDR1 SGHTS and CDR2 YDEGEE. As for this clone: It lacks a known antigen. No base quality values were provided; no much bigger clone lies one nucleotide off.

The receptor comes from an adult with an advanced solid tumor such as melanoma, head and neck, liver or kidney cancer. The sequence links TRBV5-8 to TRBJ2-2, with TRBD1 as a weak D call on 6 bases. Sequences were derived from CD4+ or CD8+ T cells sorted from blood, sampled in a trial of the OX40 agonist ivuxolimab. The CDR3: CASSLLQGTTGELFF. The nucleotides are TGTGCCAGCAGCTTACTACAGGGAACTACCGGGGAGCTGTTTTTT.